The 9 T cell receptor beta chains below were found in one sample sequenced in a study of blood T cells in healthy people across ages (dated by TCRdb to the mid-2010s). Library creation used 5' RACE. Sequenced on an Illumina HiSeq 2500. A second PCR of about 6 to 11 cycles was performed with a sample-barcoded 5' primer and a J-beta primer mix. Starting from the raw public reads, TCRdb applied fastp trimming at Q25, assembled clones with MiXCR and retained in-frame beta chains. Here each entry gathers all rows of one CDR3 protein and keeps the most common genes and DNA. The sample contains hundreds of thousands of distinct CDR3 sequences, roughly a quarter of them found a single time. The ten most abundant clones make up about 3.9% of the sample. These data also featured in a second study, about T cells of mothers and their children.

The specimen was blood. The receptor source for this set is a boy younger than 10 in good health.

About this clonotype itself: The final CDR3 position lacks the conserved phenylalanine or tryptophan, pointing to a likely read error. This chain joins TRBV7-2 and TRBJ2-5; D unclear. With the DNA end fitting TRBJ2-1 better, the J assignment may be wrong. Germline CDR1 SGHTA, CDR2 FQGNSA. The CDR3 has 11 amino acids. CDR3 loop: CASSLSGEQFL. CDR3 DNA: TGTGCCAGCAGCTTATCTGGTGAGCAGTTCCTC.

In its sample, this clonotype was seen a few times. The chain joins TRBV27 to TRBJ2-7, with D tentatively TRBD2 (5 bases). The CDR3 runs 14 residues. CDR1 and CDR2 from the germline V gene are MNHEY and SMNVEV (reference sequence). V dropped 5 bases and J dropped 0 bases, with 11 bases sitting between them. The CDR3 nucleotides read TGTGCCAGCAGTCCGCGGAGGAGCTCCTACGAGCAGTACTTC. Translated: CASSPRRSSYEQYF.

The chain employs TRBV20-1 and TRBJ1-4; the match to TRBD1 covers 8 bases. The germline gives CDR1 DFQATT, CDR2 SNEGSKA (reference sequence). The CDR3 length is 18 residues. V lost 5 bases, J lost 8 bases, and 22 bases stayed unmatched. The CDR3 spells CSAGLRGQGANSVEKLFF. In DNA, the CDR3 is TGCAGTGCTGGCCTAAGGGGGCAGGGGGCAAATTCAGTGGAAAAACTGTTTTTT.

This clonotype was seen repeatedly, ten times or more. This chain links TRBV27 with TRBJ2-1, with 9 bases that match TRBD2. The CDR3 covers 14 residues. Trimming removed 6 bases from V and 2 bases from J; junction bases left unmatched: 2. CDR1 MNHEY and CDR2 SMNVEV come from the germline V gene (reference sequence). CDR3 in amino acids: CASSVAGAYNEQFF. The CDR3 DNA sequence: TGTGCCAGCAGCGTAGCGGGGGCCTACAATGAGCAGTTCTTC.

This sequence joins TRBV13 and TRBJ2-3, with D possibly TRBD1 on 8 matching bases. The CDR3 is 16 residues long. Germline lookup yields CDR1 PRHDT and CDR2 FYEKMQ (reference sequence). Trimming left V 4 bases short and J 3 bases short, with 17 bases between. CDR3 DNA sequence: TGTGCCAGCAGCTACGTGGACAGGGAGGGGACAGATACGCAGTATTTT. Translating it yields CASSYVDREGTDTQYF.

The CDR3 DNA is TGTGCCAGCAGCGTAGATGGTATGGCAGGGAAGAATGAAAAACTGTTTTTT. It encodes CASSVDGMAGKNEKLFF. The chain uses TRBV9 and TRBJ1-4; the D gene is possibly TRBD1 (5 bases). V lost 0 bases and J 5 bases, leaving 17 bases between the germline ends. Germline V gives CDR1 SGDLS, CDR2 YYNGEE. The CDR3 extends over 17 amino acids.

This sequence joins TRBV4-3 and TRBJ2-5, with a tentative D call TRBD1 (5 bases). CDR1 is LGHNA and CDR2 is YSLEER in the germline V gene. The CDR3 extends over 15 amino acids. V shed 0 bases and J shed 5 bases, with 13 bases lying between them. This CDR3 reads CASSQDVRGTETQYF. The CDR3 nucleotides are TGCGCCAGCAGCCAAGATGTTAGGGGAACGGAGACCCAGTACTTC.

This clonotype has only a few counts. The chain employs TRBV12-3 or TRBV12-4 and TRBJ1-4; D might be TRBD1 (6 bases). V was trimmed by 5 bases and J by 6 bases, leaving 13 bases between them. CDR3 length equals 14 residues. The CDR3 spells CASSPGTPYEKLFF. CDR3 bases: TGTGCCAGCAGTCCGGGGACACCTTATGAAAAACTGTTTTTT.

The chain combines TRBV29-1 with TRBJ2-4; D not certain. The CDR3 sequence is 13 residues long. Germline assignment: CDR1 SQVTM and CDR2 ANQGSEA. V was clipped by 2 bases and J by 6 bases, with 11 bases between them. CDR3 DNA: TGCAGCGTTGAACAGGAGAACTCAAACATTCAGTACTTC. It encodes CSVEQENSNIQYF.